A selection of T cell receptor beta chains follows, all from one sample in a study of T cell responses to AZD1222 COVID-19 vaccine. Sequenced by immunoSEQ multiplex PCR; TCRdb stores in-frame clones only, minus some. The sample includes 100,000 to 150,000 clones, 89% of them seen just once. Source: peripheral blood, taken on day 0 of AZD1222 vaccination. These receptors originate from an adult in good health. Each CDR3 is given without its conserved first and last residue. Fields, in order: V gene, CDR3 protein.

TRBV27	ASSQTGNQPQH
TRBV3-1/TRBV3-2	ASSGWIYGYT
TRBV11-2	ASSLDSGPGNTIY
TRBV19	ASSLSVDGYT
TRBV5-6	ASSFGRGPIHEQF
TRBV7-9	ASSPSGQTYGYT
TRBV30	AWGQAVEQY
TRBV5-6	ASSPLGGTANYGYT
TRBV7-2	ASSRRGTDTQY
TRBV9	ASSPHLGTASYEQY
TRBV2	ASRQSEGYGYT
TRBV7-6	ASSLDPPPRGSRETQY
TRBV27	ASSLSPTGLGTEAF
TRBV3-1/TRBV3-2	ASGVPGTEAF
TRBV6-5	ASRGLAYEQY
TRBV10-3	ATSTTGTGVYGYT
TRBV4-1	ASSRMGDTHTEAF
TRBV20-1	SARDGAPAF
TRBV21-1	ASTRKRETQY
TRBV4-1	ASSQTDRGDTEAF